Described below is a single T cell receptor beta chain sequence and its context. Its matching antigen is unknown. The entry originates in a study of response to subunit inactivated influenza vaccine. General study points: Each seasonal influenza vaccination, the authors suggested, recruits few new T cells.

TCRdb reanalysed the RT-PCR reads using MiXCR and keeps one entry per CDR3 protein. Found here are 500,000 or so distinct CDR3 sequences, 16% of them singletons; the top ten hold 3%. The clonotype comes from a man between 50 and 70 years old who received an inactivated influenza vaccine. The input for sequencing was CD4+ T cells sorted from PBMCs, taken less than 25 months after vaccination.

The CDR3 region is CASSPPSRGRQFF. The CDR3 nucleotides read TGTGCCAGCTCACCTCCCAGCAGGGGCAGGCAGTTCTTC. This chain links TRBV18 with TRBJ2-1, with a weak D call TRBD1 (6 bases). The V end was cut by 3 bases, the J end by 12 bases, with 15 bases between. Germline V gene lookup returns CDR1 KGHSH and CDR2 LQKENI. The CDR3 totals 13 residues. The whole variable domain, remainder taken from reference TRBV18 and TRBJ2-1, is NAGVMQNPRHLVRRRGQEARLRCSPMKGHSHVYWYRQLPEEGLKFMVYLQKENIIDESGMPKERFSAEFPKEGPSILRIQQVVRGDSAAYFCASSPPSRGRQFFGPGTRLTVL.